These 15 T cell receptor beta chains originate from one sample sequenced in a study of control samples from healthy donors and cancer patients. The protocol was immunoSEQ multiplex PCR, while the TCRdb copy is restricted to in-frame clones and leaves out a portion. The sample has about 34,000 clones, roughly 86% seen once; the top ten hold less than 2%. Sequenced sample: PBMCs. These TCRs come from a woman aged 40 to 50 with lung cancer.

The CDR3 coding sequence is TGTGCCAGCAGCCGAAACCCGGGACAGGGGGGTTATGAGCAGTTCTTC. As protein: CASSRNPGQGGYEQFF. The rearrangement joins TRBV4-2 to TRBJ2-1; 11 bases align to TRBD1. Germline V lookup: CDR1 LGHNA, CDR2 YNFKEQ. Germline trimming cut 4 bases from V and 8 bases from J; bases unmatched to any gene: 10. CDR3 size: 16 residues.

The chain recombines TRBV5-1 with TRBJ1-1; D uncertain. CDR1 is SGHRS, CDR2 YFSETQ, per germline. The V end lost 4 bases, the J end lost 0 bases, and 10 bases lay between the germline ends. CDR3 size: 14 residues. CDR3: CASSIDNLNTEAFF. The DNA of the CDR3 is TGCGCCAGCAGCATTGACAATCTGAACACTGAAGCTTTCTTT.

The chain joins TRBV6-2 or TRBV6-3 to TRBJ2-7; 7 positions match TRBD2. Germline V gives CDR1 MNHEY, CDR2 SVGEGT. Unmatched junction bases numbered 5, after V lost 7 bases and J lost 2 bases. CDR3 length: 13 residues. The CDR3 protein is CASNPGGPYEQYF. DNA of the CDR3: TGTGCCAGCAACCCGGGGGGTCCCTACGAGCAGTACTTC.

This chain uses TRBV19 with TRBJ1-2; TRBD1 aligns across 7 bases. This CDR3 comprises 14 residues. Germline loops: CDR1 LNHDA, CDR2 SQIVND (reference sequence). The J segment lost 4 bases and the V segment lost 5 bases, leaving 7 bases of the junction unmatched. CDR3 sequence (DNA): TGTGCCAGTAGTGCCACGGGACAGTCCTATGGCTACACCTTC. Amino acid sequence: CASSATGQSYGYTF.

CDR3 in amino acids: CASSPRAGPTEAFF. The CDR3 DNA follows: TGTGCCAGCAGCCCACGCGCGGGGCCCACTGAAGCTTTCTTT. V usage is TRBV11-3 and J usage is TRBJ1-1; a possible D gene is TRBD1 (5 bases). V gave up 5 bases and J gave up 4 bases, with 14 bases separating them. Germline V lookup: CDR1 SGHNT, CDR2 YENEEA. The CDR3 covers 14 residues.

The rearrangement uses TRBV6-1 and TRBJ1-6; D is undetermined. The CDR3 contains 13 residues. Germline CDR1 and CDR2: MNHNS and SASEGT. The V end lost 2 bases, the J end lost 7 bases, and 6 bases lay between the germline ends. CDR3: CASSERENSPLHF. DNA of the CDR3: TGTGCCAGCAGTGAACGGGAAAATTCACCCCTCCACTTT.

CDR3 nucleotides: TGTGCCAGTAGCGTTAAGGGTGACACTGAAGCTTTCTTT. Translation gives CASSVKGDTEAFF. The chain employs TRBV19 and TRBJ1-1, with no clear D. Germline V gene lookup returns CDR1 LNHDA and CDR2 SQIVND (reference sequence). V lost 6 bases, J lost 3 bases, and 11 bases lay in between. This CDR3 is built from 13 residues.

The chain couples TRBV10-3 to TRBJ2-5; 11 bases map to TRBD2. The length of the CDR3 is 15 residues. The germline CDR1 and CDR2 sequences are ENHRY and SYGVKD. V shed 3 bases and J 5 bases; nucleotides not matched to a gene: 5. CDR3: CAISEVAGGLETQYF. CDR3 in DNA: TGTGCCATCAGTGAAGTAGCGGGGGGGCTGGAGACCCAGTACTTC.

The V and J genes are TRBV7-2 and TRBJ2-6, with a tentative D call TRBD2 (7 bases). The germline CDR1 and CDR2 sequences are SGHTA and FQGNSA. The V end was cut by 1 base, the J end by 6 bases, with 13 bases between. The CDR3 contains 16 residues. For the CDR3, the DNA is TGTGCCAGCAGCTTAGGTCCGGGGGGCTTGGCCAACGTCCTGACTTTC. Residues: CASSLGPGGLANVLTF.

This chain joins TRBV7-8 and TRBJ1-4; 7 bases match TRBD1. The CDR3 totals 14 residues. Germline loops: CDR1 SGHVS, CDR2 FQNEAQ. V shed 5 bases, J shed 6 bases, and the junction held 6 bases outside the gene matches. The CDR3 sequence is CASSQGQRDEKLFF. Here the CDR3 DNA reads TGTGCCAGCAGCCAGGGACAGAGGGATGAAAAACTGTTTTTT.

The chain employs TRBV2 and TRBJ1-1; no definite D call. The CDR3 consists of 13 residues. Trimming took off 1 base at V and 10 bases at J, with 13 bases between the two ends. Per germline, CDR1 SNHLY and CDR2 FYNNEI. The CDR3 coding sequence is TGTGCCAGCAGTGAAGATTGGGGAAAGGGAGCTTTCTTT. This sequence encodes CASSEDWGKGAFF.

This clone was observed once. The V gene is TRBV30, the J gene TRBJ1-1; D unresolved. This CDR3 is 14 amino acids long. Trimming cost V 0 bases and J 0 bases, with 8 bases left between them. The germline V gene encodes CDR1 GTSNPN and CDR2 SVGIG (reference sequence). As DNA, the CDR3 is TGTGCCTGGAGTGTACGTAGGGTGAACACTGAAGCTTTCTTT. This encodes CAWSVRRVNTEAFF.

This chain links TRBV4-2 with TRBJ2-3, with D possibly TRBD2 on 7 matching bases. The germline V and J ends were trimmed by 1 base and 0 bases, with 11 bases remaining between them. Germline V gene data show CDR1 as LGHNA and CDR2 as YNFKEQ. CDR3 length: 16 residues. CDR3 sequence: CASSQVRGASTDTQYF. CDR3 DNA: TGTGCCAGCAGCCAAGTTCGGGGGGCTAGCACAGATACGCAGTATTTT.

This clone occurred once. This sequence joins TRBV7-9 and TRBJ1-6; D gene uncertain. From germline, CDR1 is SEHNR and CDR2 FQNEAQ (reference sequence). The CDR3 contains 11 residues. The V end was cut by 4 bases, the J end by 9 bases, with 4 bases between. The CDR3 bases are TGTGCCAGCAGCTCCTCTTCACCCCTCCACTTT. Translation: CASSSSSPLHF.

V is TRBV28 and J is TRBJ1-6; 7 bases match TRBD1. The junction had 9 bases not matched to a gene; V was cut back by 6 bases and J by 10 bases. CDR1 is MDHEN, CDR2 SYDVKM, per germline. This CDR3 has 14 residues. The CDR3 protein is CASSTGTVRSPLHF. CDR3 sequence (DNA): TGTGCCAGCAGCACCGGGACAGTCCGATCACCCCTCCACTTT.